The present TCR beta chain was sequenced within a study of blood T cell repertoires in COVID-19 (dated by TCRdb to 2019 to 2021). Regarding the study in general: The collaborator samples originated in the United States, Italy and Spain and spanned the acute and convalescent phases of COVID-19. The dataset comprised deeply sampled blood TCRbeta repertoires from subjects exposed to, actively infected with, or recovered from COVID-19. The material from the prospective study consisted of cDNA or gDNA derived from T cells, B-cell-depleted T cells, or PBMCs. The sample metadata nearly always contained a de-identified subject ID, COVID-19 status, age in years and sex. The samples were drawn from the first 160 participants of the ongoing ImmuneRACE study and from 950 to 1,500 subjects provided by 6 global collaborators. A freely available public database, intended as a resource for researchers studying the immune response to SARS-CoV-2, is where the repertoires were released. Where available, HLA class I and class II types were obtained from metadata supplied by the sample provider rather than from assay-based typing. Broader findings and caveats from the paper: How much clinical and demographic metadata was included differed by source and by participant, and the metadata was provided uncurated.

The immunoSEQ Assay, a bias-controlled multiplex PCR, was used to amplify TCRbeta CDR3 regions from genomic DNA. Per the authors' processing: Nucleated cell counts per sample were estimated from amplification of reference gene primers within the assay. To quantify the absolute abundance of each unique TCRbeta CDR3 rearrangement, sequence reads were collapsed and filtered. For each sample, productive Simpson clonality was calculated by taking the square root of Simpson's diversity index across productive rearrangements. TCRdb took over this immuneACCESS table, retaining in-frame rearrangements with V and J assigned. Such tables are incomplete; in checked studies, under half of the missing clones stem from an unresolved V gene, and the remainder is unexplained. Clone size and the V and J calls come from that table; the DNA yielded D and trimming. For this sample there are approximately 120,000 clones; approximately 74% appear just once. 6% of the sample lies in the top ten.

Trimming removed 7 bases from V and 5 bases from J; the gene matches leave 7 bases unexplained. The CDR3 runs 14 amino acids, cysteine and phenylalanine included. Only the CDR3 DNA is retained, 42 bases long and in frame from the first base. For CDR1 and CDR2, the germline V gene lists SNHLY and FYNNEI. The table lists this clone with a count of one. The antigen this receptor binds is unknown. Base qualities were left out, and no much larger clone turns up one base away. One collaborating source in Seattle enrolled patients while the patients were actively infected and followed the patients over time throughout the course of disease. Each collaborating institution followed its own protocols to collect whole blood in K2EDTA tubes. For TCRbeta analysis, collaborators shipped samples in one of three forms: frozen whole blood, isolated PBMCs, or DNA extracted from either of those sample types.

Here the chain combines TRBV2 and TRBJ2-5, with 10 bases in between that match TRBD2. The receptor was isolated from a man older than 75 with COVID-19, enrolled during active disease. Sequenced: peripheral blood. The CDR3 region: CASMSLAGLETQYF. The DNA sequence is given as TGTGCCAGCATGTCACTAGCGGGATTGGAGACCCAGTACTTC.